These 10 T cell receptor beta chains came from one sample sequenced in a study of T cells in women clearing cervical HPV infection. The method was immunoSEQ multiplex PCR; TCRdb's version includes in-frame clones alone and lacks a portion of them. This repertoire includes about 32,000 clones. The sample comprised blood buffy coat. Receptors were obtained from a woman between 18 and 75 years old with a cervical HPV16 infection that either progressed to CIN3+ or cleared (not recorded which).

In the case of this clone: The read gets to within 3 residues of the CDR3 end, and the germline J gene fills in the rest. The rearrangement uses TRBV27 and TRBJ2-7; D gene unclear. The CDR3 has 14 residues. V lost 5 bases, J lost 0 bases, and 11 bases lay in between. Per the germline V gene, CDR1 is MNHEY and CDR2 is SMNVEV (reference sequence). The DNA read from the CDR3 is TGTGCCAGCAGTCCCCGGGTGCTCTCCTACGAG. This encodes CASSPRVLSYE. The whole CDR3 is CASSPRVLSYEQYF.

In the case of this clone: The CDR3 is cut off 3 residues early in the read; its end comes from the germline J gene. The chain employs TRBV7-8 and TRBJ2-7, with 9 bases that match TRBD1. The length of the CDR3 is 14 residues. V was clipped by 3 bases and J by 5 bases; unmatched bases: 5. From germline, CDR1 is SGHVS and CDR2 FQNEAQ. Partial CDR3 DNA: TGTGCCAGCAGCTTTACAGGGGGCCTGGACGAG. It is translated as CASSFTGGLDE. The full CDR3 protein reads CASSFTGGLDEQYF.

Concerning this clone: The CDR3 extends 3 residues past the end of the read, so its final part is completed from the germline J gene. The rearrangement uses TRBV19 and TRBJ1-5; no reliable D call. The V end lost 7 bases, the J end lost 0 bases, and 22 bases lay between the germline ends. Germline V CDR1 and CDR2: LNHDA, SQIVND (reference sequence). This CDR3 contains 18 residues. The sequenced part of the CDR3 DNA is TGTGCCAGTAACCCACGAGCGTTCGCACTTTCTAGCAATCAGCCC. This translates into CASNPRAFALSSNQP. The CDR3, in full, reads CASNPRAFALSSNQPQHF.

A remark on this clone: The observed sequence ends 3 residues before the CDR3 terminus, with the missing tail filled in from the germline J gene. The chain carries TRBV20-1 and TRBJ1-2; tentative D call: TRBD1 (5 bases). CDR1 DFQATT and CDR2 SNEGSKA come from the germline V gene (reference sequence). The CDR3 consists of 15 residues. Trimming took 3 bases from V and 1 from J, leaving 15 bases between them. The CDR3 DNA, read in part, is TGCAGTGCTAGCCCCGCGGGACTGAGTAACTATGGC. Protein sequence: CSASPAGLSNYG. The whole CDR3 region reads CSASPAGLSNYGYTF.

A remark on this clone: The CDR3 end falls 3 residues outside the read, so it is completed with the germline J gene. The chain is built from TRBV7-8 and TRBJ2-7, with TRBD1 identical over 11 bases. With V trimmed by 1 base and J by 2 bases, 10 bases remained unmatched. The CDR3 extends over 18 amino acids. The germline CDR1 and CDR2 sequences are SGHVS and FQNEAQ. The part of the CDR3 DNA that was read is TGTGCCAGCAGCTTAGTGGGGGCGGGGACAGGGGGAACCTACGAG. Translation: CASSLVGAGTGGTYE. The CDR3 reads in full as CASSLVGAGTGGTYEQYF. The whole variable domain, filled in from reference TRBV7-8 and TRBJ2-7, reads GAGVSQSPRYKVAKRGQDVALRCDPISGHVSLFWYQQALGQGPEFLTYFQNEAQLDKSGLPSDRFFAERPEGSVSTLKIQRTQQEDSAVYLCASSLVGAGTGGTYEQYFGPGTRLTVT.

A word on this clone: The read comes to an end 3 residues before the CDR3 does, leaving the germline J gene to fill in the end. This rearrangement joins TRBV2 to TRBJ1-2; a weak D match, TRBD1 (6 bases). The CDR3 has 13 residues. Germline CDR1 SNHLY, CDR2 FYNNEI. This CDR3 reads CASEYGGTDTYTF. Partial CDR3 DNA: TGTGCCAGCGAGTATGGGGGCACAGATACC.

As for this clone: One end of the junction does not line up with germline, which may come from a read error. The sequence runs out 3 residues before the end of the CDR3; the remainder is reconstructed from the germline J gene. The chain couples TRBV4-2 to TRBJ2-2; 7 nucleotides align to TRBD1. Germline V gene lookup returns CDR1 LGHNA and CDR2 YNFKEQ. This CDR3 has 14 residues. Incomplete CDR3 DNA: TGCGCCAGTAGACAGGGAATTAGCGCCGGGGAG. Its protein is CASRQGISAGE. The whole CDR3 region reads CASRQGISAGELFF.

To note about this clone: The CDR3 goes on 3 residues after the read ends, and that part is filled in from the germline J gene. The V gene is TRBV7-6, the J gene TRBJ2-1; D remains unclear. CDR1 SGHVS and CDR2 FNYEAQ come from the germline V gene. Trimming took 3 bases from V and 5 from J, leaving 23 bases between them. The CDR3 has 18 amino acids. The CDR3 is CASSFSPQYRQPHNEQFF. Partial CDR3 DNA: TGTGCCAGCAGCTTTAGCCCTCAGTATCGGCAGCCCCACAATGAG.

CDR3 sequence: CASSFGGNQPQYF. CDR3 bases read: TGTGCCAGCAGCTTCGGGGGGAATCAGCCG. The gene calls are TRBV7-9 and TRBJ2-3, with 7 bases that match TRBD2. The read finishes 3 residues shy of the CDR3 end, and the germline J gene is used to complete it. Per germline, CDR1 SEHNR and CDR2 FQNEAQ (reference sequence). This CDR3 region has 13 residues.

Turning to this clone: The read terminates 3 residues before the CDR3 end, so the remaining end is supplied by the germline J gene. The chain carries TRBV5-4 and TRBJ1-6, with TRBD1 as a possible D gene (5 bases). This CDR3 is 15 amino acids long. Trimming left V 5 bases short and J 5 bases short, with 14 bases between. Germline V lookup: CDR1 SGHNT, CDR2 YYREEE (reference sequence). CDR3 loop: CASSGGLTDNSPLHF. The sequenced CDR3 bases are TGTGCCAGCAGTGGGGGGTTGACGGATAATTCACCC.